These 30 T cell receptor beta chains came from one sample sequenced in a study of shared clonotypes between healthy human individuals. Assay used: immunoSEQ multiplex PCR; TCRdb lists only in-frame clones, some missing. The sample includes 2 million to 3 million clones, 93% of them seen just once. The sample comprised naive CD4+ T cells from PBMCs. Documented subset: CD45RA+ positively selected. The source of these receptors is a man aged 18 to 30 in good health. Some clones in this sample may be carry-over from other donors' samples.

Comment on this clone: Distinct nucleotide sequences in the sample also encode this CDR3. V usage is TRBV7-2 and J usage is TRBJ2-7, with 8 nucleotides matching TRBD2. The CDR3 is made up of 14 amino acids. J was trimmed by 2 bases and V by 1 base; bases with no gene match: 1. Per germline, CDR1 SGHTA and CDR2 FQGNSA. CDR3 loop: CASSLGTSPYEQYF. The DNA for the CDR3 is TGTGCCAGCAGCTTAGGGACTAGCCCCTACGAGCAGTACTTC.

The CDR3 coding sequence is TGTGCCAGCAGTTATACGGCAGGGGGCTGGAGTGAGCAGTTCTTC. Translated, it gives CASSYTAGGWSEQFF. V and J are TRBV6-5 and TRBJ2-1; TRBD1 matches 8 bases. Germline trimming cut 3 bases from V and 9 bases from J; bases unmatched to any gene: 10. The V gene's germline CDR1 is MNHEY and CDR2 SVGAGI. CDR3 length: 15 amino acids.

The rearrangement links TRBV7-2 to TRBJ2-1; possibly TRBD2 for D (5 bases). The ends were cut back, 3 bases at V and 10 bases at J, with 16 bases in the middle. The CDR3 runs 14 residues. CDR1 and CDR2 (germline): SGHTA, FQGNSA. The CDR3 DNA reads TGTGCCAGCAGCTTCGGTGCGGGCGGTTCCGAGCAGTTCTTC. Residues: CASSFGAGGSEQFF.

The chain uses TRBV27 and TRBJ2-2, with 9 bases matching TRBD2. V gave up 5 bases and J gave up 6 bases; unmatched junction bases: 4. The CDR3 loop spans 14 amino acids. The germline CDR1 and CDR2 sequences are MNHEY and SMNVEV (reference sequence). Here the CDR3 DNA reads TGTGCCAGCAGTCGCCTAGCGGGATCCGGGGAGCTGTTTTTT. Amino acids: CASSRLAGSGELFF.

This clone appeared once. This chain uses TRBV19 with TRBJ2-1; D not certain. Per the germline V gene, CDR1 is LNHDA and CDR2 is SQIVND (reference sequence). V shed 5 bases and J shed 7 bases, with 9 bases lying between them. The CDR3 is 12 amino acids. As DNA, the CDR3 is TGTGCCAGTAGTGCGAGAGGAAATGAGCAGTTCTTC. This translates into CASSARGNEQFF. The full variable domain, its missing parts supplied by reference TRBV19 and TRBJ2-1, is DGGITQSPKYLFRKEGQNVTLSCEQNLNHDAMYWYRQDPGQGLRLIYYSQIVNDFQKGDIAEGYSVSREKKESFPLTVTSAQKNPTAFYLCASSARGNEQFFGPGTRLTVL.

The chain's CDR3 is CASSPVAGGLSYEQYF. The CDR3 bases are TGCGCCAGCAGTCCCGTGGCGGGAGGGTTGTCCTACGAGCAGTACTTC. V is TRBV10-2 and J is TRBJ2-7; TRBD2 matches 9 bases. V gave up 5 bases and J gave up 1 base; unmatched junction bases: 9. The CDR3 runs 16 residues. CDR1 WSHSY and CDR2 SAAADI come from the germline V gene.

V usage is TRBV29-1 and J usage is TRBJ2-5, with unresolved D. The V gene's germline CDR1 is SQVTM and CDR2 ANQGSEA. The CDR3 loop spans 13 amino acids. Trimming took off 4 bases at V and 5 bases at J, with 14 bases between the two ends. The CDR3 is CSVAKVTTETQYF. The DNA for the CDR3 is TGCAGCGTTGCTAAGGTCACCACGGAGACCCAGTACTTC.

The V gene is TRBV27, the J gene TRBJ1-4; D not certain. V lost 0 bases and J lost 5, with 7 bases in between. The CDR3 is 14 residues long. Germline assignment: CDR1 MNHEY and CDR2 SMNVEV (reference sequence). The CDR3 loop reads CASSLSGYNEKLFF. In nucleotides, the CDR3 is TGTGCCAGCAGTTTATCGGGATACAATGAAAAACTGTTTTTT.

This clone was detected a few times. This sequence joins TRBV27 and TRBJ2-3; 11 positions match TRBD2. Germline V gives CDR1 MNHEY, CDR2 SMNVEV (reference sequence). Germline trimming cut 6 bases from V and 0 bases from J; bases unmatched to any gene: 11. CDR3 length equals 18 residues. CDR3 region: CASSRNPTSGTSTDTQYF. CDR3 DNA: TGTGCCAGCAGCCGTAACCCGACTAGCGGGACTAGCACAGATACGCAGTATTTT.

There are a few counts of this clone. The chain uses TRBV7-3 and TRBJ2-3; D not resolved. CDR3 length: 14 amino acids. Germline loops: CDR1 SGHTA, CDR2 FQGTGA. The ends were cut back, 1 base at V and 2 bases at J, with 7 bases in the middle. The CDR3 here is CASSLIGVTDTQYF. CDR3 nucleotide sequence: TGTGCCAGCAGCTTAATTGGGGTCACAGATACGCAGTATTTT.

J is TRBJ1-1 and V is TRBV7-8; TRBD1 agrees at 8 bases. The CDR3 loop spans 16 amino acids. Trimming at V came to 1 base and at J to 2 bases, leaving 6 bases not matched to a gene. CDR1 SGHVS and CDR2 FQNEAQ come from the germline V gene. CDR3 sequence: CASSLETGADNTEAFF. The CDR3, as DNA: TGTGCCAGCAGCTTAGAGACAGGGGCAGATAACACTGAAGCTTTCTTT.

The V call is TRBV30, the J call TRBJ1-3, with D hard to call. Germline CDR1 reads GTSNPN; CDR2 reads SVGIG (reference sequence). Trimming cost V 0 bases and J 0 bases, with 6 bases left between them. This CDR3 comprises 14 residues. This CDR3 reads CAWSVLYSGNTIYF. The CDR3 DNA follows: TGTGCCTGGAGTGTACTATACTCTGGAAACACCATATATTTT.

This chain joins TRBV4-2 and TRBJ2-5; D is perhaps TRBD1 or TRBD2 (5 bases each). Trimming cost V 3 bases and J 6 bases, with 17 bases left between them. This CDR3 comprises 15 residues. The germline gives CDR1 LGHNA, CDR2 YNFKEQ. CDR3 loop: CASSHTGTQVQTQYF. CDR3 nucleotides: TGTGCCAGCAGCCATACCGGGACCCAGGTACAGACCCAGTACTTC.

CDR3 bases: TGTGCCAGCGCCCTCACAGGGCTGGGAGCTCAGACCCAGTACTTC. This codes for CASALTGLGAQTQYF. The chain is built from TRBV7-3 and TRBJ2-5; maybe TRBD1 (6 bases). The CDR3 runs 15 residues. V lost 8 bases and J 6 bases, leaving 22 bases between the germline ends. In germline, CDR1 is SGHTA, CDR2 FQGTGA.

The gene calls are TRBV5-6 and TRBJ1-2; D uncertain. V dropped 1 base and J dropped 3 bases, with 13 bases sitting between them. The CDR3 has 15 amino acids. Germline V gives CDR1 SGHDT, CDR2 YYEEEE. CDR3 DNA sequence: TGTGCCAGCAGCTTGTTTGGGTTAAGATACTATGGCTACACCTTC. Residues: CASSLFGLRYYGYTF. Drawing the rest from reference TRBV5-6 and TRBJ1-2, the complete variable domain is DAGVTQSPTHLIKTRGQQVTLRCSPKSGHDTVSWYQQALGQGPQFIFQYYEEEERQRGNFPDRFSGHQFPNYSSELNVNALLLGDSALYLCASSLFGLRYYGYTFGSGTRLTVV.

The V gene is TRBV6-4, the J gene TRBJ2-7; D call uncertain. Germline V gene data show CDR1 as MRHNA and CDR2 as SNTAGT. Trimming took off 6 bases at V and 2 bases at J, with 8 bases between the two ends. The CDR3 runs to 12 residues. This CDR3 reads CASRDMPYEQYF. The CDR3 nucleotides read TGTGCCAGCAGAGACATGCCCTACGAGCAGTACTTC.

CDR3 sequence (DNA): TGCGCCAGCAGCCAAGTTGGGACAGGGGGCTACGAGCAGTACTTC. Amino acid sequence: CASSQVGTGGYEQYF. The V gene is TRBV4-1, the J gene TRBJ2-7, with 11 bases aligning to TRBD1. After removal of 1 base from V and 3 bases from J, the junction contained 2 bases not matched to a gene. The CDR3 is 15 amino acids. The germline V gene encodes CDR1 MGHRA and CDR2 YSYEKL.

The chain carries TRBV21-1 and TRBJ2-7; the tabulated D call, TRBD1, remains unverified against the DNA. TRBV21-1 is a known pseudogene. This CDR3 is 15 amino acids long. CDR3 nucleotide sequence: TGTGCCAGCAGCAAAAGGGACAGGTACCTCTACGAGCAGTACTTC. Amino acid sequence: CASSKRDRYLYEQYF.

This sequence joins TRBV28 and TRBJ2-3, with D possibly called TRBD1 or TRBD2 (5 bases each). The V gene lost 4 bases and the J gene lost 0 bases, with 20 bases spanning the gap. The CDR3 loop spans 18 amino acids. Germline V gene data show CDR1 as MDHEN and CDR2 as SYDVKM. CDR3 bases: TGTGCCAGCAGTTCCCGGGGTAGTTGGGACCCGAGCACAGATACGCAGTATTTT. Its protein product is CASSSRGSWDPSTDTQYF.

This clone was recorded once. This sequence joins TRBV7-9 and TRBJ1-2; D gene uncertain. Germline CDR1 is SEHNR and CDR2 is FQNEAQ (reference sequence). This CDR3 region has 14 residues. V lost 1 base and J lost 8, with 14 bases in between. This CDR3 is CASSLGASGVGYTF. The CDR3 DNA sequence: TGTGCCAGCAGCTTAGGGGCGTCGGGTGTCGGCTACACCTTC.

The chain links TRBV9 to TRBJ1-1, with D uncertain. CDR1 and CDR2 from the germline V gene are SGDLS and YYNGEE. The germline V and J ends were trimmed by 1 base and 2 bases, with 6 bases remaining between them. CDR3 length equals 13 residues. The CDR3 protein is CASSVKPNTEAFF. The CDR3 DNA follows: TGTGCCAGCAGCGTAAAGCCCAACACTGAAGCTTTCTTT.

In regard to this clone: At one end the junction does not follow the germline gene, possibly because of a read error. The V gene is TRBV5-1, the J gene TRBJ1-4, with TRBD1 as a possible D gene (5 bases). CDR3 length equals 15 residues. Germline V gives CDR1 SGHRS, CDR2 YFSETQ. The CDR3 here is CASSSEAGTARKLVF. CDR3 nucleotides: TGCGCCAGCAGCTCCGAAGCCGGGACGGCCCGAAAATTGGTTTTT.

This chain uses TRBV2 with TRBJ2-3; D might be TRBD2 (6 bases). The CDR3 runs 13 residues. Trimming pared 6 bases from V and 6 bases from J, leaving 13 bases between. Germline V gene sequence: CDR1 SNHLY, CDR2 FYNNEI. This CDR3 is CASRRDHGDTQYF. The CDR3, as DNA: TGTGCCAGCAGGCGGGATCATGGGGATACGCAGTATTTT.

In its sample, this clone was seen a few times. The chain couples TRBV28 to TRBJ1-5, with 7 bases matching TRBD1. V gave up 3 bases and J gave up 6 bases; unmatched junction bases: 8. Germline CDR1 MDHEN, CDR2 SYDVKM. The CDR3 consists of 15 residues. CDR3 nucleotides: TGTGCCAGCAGTTTGAGGAGACAGGGCGGTCAGCCCCAGCATTTT. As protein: CASSLRRQGGQPQHF. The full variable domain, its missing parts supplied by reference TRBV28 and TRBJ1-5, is DVKVTQSSRYLVKRTGEKVFLECVQDMDHENMFWYRQDPGLGLRLIYFSYDVKMKEKGDIPEGYSVSREKKERFSLILESASTNQTSMYLCASSLRRQGGQPQHFGDGTRLSIL.

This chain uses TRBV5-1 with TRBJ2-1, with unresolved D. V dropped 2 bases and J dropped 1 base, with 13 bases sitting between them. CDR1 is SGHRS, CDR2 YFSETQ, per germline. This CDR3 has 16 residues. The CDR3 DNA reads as TGCGCCAGCAGCTTTTATGGAAAGGCGTCCTACAATGAGCAGTTCTTC. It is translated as CASSFYGKASYNEQFF.

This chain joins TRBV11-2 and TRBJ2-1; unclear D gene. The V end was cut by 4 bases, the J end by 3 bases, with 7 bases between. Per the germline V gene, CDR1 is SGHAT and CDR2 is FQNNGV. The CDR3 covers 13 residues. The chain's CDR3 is CASSYGVYNEQFF. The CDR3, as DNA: TGTGCCAGCAGCTATGGAGTCTACAATGAGCAGTTCTTC.

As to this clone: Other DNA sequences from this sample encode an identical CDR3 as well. CDR3 DNA sequence: TGTGCCATCAGTGAGTCGGGGGGCTCCTACGAGCAGTACTTC. Translation gives CAISESGGSYEQYF. The rearrangement uses TRBV10-3 and TRBJ2-7; tentatively, D is TRBD2 (6 bases). CDR1 is ENHRY and CDR2 is SYGVKD in the germline V gene. The V end lost 0 bases, the J end lost 0 bases, and 6 bases lay between the germline ends. The CDR3 has 14 residues.

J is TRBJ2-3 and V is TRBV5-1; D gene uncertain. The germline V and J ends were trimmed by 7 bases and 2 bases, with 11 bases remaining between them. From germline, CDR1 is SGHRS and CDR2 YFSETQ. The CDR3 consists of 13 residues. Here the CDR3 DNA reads TGCGCCAGCCTCAGCGACTCCACAGATACGCAGTATTTT. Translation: CASLSDSTDTQYF.

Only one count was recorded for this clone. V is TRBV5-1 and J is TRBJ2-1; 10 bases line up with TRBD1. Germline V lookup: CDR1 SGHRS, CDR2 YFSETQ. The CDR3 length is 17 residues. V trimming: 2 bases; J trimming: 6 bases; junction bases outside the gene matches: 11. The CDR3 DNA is TGCGCCAGCAGCTTAAAAACCGGGACAGGGGAGGGCAATGAGCAGTTCTTC. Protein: CASSLKTGTGEGNEQFF.

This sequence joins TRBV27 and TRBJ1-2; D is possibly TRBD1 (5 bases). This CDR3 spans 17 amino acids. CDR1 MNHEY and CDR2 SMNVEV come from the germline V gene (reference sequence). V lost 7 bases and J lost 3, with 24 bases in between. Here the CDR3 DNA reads TGTGCCAGCACCACAACCGGGGGAATAACTTCGGACTATGGCTACACCTTC. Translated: CASTTTGGITSDYGYTF.